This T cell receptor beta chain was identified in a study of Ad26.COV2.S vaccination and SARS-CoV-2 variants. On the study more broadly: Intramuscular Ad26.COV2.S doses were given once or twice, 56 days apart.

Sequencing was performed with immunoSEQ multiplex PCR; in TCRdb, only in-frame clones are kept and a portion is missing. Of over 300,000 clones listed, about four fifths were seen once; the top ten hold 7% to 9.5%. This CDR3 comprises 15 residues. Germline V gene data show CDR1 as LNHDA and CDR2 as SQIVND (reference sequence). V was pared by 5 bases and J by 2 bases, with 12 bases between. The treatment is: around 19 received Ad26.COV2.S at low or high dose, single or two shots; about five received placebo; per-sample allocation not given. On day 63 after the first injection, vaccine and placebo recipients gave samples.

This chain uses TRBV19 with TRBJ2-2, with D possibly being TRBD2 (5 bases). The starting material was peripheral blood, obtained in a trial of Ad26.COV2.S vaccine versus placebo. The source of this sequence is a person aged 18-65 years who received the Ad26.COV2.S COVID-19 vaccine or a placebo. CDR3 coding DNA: TGTGCCAGTAGTTCCCCCGGGATCAACACCGGGGAGCTGTTTTTT. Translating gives CASSSPGINTGELFF.